The 10 T cell receptor beta chains listed next were all sequenced from one sample in a study of shared T cell receptors in the human thymus. Clones were sequenced by immunoSEQ multiplex PCR, and TCRdb holds only the in-frame ones, with some missing. The data hold 700,000 or so clones, with approximately 85% observed a single time. This sample also appeared in a second study, on human thymus T cells.

Sequenced input: thymocytes. These receptor sequences come from a girl in the first two years of life with a congenital heart defect.

The gene calls are TRBV2 and TRBJ1-2; unclear D gene. The CDR3 has 14 residues. Between the trimmed V and J ends, which lost 2 bases and 4 bases, there was a span of 11 bases. The germline V gene encodes CDR1 SNHLY and CDR2 FYNNEI. The CDR3 region has the DNA TGTGCCAGCAGTGAACGAGAAGAGCTCTATGGCTACACCTTC. Translating it yields CASSEREELYGYTF.

This chain links TRBV5-4 with TRBJ1-3; 7 positions match TRBD1. CDR1 is SGHNT and CDR2 is YYREEE in the germline V gene (reference sequence). J gave up 4 bases and V 3 bases, and 10 bases lay outside the gene matches. CDR3 size: 16 residues. DNA for the CDR3: TGTGCCAGCAGCTCTGATAACAGGGGTGTGGGAAACACCATATATTTT. This gives the protein CASSSDNRGVGNTIYF.

The gene calls are TRBV5-1 and TRBJ2-7, with 7 bases matching TRBD1. The CDR3 consists of 13 residues. The germline V gene has CDR1 SGHRS and CDR2 YFSETQ. Trimming took 4 bases from V and 3 from J; bases not matched to a gene: 4. Here the CDR3 DNA reads TGCGCCAGCAGCCCGACAGGGTTCTACGAGCAGTACTTC. Its protein is CASSPTGFYEQYF.

CDR3 sequence: CASSQAGTGYEQYF. In nucleotides, the CDR3 is TGCGCCAGCAGCCAGGCCGGGACAGGGTACGAGCAGTACTTC. V and J are TRBV4-1 and TRBJ2-7; 9 bases fit TRBD1. This CDR3 comprises 14 residues. J lost 4 bases, V lost 3 bases, and 4 bases had no gene match. Germline CDR1 reads MGHRA; CDR2 reads YSYEKL.

The genes are TRBV7-2 and TRBJ2-7; 9 positions match TRBD1. CDR1 and CDR2 (germline): SGHTA, FQGNSA. There are 13 residues in the CDR3. J lost 6 bases, V lost 7 bases, and 7 bases had no gene match. In DNA form, the CDR3 reads TGTGCCAGCAAACCGGGACAGGGTATCGAGCAGTACTTC. Protein sequence: CASKPGQGIEQYF.

V usage is TRBV13 and J usage is TRBJ1-3, with TRBD1 matching over 7 bases. Germline V gives CDR1 PRHDT, CDR2 FYEKMQ (reference sequence). The CDR3 sequence is 13 residues long. V shed 7 bases, J shed 4 bases, and the junction held 4 bases outside the gene matches. CDR3 sequence reads: CASKGAFGNTIYF. The CDR3 DNA reads as TGTGCCAGCAAGGGGGCATTCGGAAACACCATATATTTT.

The CDR3 DNA is TGTGCCACCAGCAGAGATAATGGGCCAGGGGGGAGCTCCTATAATTCACCCCTCCACTTT. It translates to CATSRDNGPGGSSYNSPLHF. V and J are TRBV15 and TRBJ1-6; the match to TRBD1 covers 7 bases. V dropped 0 bases and J dropped 0; count of bases not matched to a gene: 11. CDR1 and CDR2 (germline): LNHNV, YYDKDF (reference sequence). The CDR3 is 20 amino acids.

This clone turned up a few times. This chain uses TRBV27 with TRBJ1-1; D is undetermined. The CDR3 contains 15 residues. Germline V gene sequence: CDR1 MNHEY, CDR2 SMNVEV (reference sequence). V was pared by 3 bases and J by 2 bases, with 13 bases between. The CDR3 DNA follows: TGTGCCAGCAGTTTTTCTGGGCGTCCAAACACTGAAGCTTTCTTT. This gives the protein CASSFSGRPNTEAFF.

For this clone: One end of the junction does not line up with germline, which may come from a read error. V and J are TRBV10-3 and TRBJ2-1; 7 nucleotides agree with TRBD2. Germline assignment: CDR1 ENHRY and CDR2 SYGVKD. This CDR3 is 16 amino acids long. CDR3 residues: CAISESGGKSFNEQFF. CDR3 coding DNA: TGTGCCATCAGTGAGTCCGGGGGGAAATCCTTCAATGAGCAGTTCTTC.

This clone was detected a few times. V is TRBV6-5 and J is TRBJ1-2, with 8 bases aligning to TRBD1. V lost 6 bases, J lost 5 bases, and 5 bases stayed unmatched. The CDR3 totals 13 residues. CDR1 is MNHEY, CDR2 SVGAGI, per germline. The CDR3 coding sequence is TGTGCCAGCAGCCAGGACAGGGATTATGGCTACACCTTC. Its translation: CASSQDRDYGYTF.